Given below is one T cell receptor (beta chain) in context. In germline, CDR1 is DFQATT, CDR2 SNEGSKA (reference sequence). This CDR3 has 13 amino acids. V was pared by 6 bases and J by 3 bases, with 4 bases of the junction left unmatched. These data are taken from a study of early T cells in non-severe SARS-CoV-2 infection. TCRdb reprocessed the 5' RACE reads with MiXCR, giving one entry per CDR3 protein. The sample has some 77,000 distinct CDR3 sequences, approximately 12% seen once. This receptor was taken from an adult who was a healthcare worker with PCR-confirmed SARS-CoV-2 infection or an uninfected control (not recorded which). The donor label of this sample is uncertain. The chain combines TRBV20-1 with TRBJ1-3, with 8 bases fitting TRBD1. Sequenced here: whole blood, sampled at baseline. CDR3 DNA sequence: TGCAGTGCAGACAGGGGTTTTGGAAACACCATATATTTT. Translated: CSADRGFGNTIYF.